This TCR beta chain was captured by sequencing in a study of cytomegalovirus exposure and HLA in healthy donors. Study results and limitations: Researchers reported from a later analysis that most CMV-associated TCR beta chains appeared HLA-restricted.

This clone was counted only a few times. The antigen remains unidentified. This CDR3 is built from 14 residues. Deletions cut 5 bases from V and 0 bases from J, with 11 bases between. From germline, CDR1 is SGHAT and CDR2 FQNNGV. Primers included in the PCR were 60 Vbeta and 13 Jbeta primers. How the authors handled the data: An analysis that came later counted 77 million or so unique TCR beta chains, approximately 10 million shared. TCRdb's copy holds only in-frame clones and misses some; the assay was immunoSEQ multiplex PCR. V, J and clone size derive from that table, while D and trimming were established from the DNA sequence. This table holds approximately 200,000 clones, roughly 81% found once.

The V call is TRBV11-2, the J call TRBJ2-7; D is perhaps TRBD1 (6 bases). Material: PBMCs. This TCR came from a woman in her thirties in good health and CMV-seropositive. The CDR3 region has the DNA TGTGCCAGCAGCCAGGACAGTTTCTCCTACGAGCAGTACTTC. It encodes CASSQDSFSYEQYF. Full variable domain (outside the CDR3, taken from reference TRBV11-2 and TRBJ2-7): EAGVAQSPRYKIIEKRQSVAFWCNPISGHATLYWYQQILGQGPKLLIQFQNNGVVDDSQLPKDRFSAERLKGVDSTLKIQPAKLEDSAVYLCASSQDSFSYEQYFGPGTRLTVT.